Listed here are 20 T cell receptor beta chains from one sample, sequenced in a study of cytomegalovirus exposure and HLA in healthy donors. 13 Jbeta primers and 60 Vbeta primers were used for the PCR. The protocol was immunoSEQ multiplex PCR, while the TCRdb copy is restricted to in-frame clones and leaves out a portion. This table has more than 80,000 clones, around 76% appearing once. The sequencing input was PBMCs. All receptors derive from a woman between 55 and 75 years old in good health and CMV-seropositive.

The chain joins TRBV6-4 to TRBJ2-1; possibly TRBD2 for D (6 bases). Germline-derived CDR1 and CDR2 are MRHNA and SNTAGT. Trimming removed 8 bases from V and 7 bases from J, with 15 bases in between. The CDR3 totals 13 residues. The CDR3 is CASGVTGVNEQFF. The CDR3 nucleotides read TGTGCCAGCGGTGTGACGGGAGTGAATGAGCAGTTCTTC.

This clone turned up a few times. The CDR3 coding sequence is TGTGCCAGCACCAGGACAGACAACACTGAAGCTTTCTTT. Protein sequence: CASTRTDNTEAFF. The chain uses TRBV6-6 and TRBJ1-1; D is perhaps TRBD1 (6 bases). The CDR3 is 13 residues long. The germline gives CDR1 MNHNY, CDR2 SVGAGI (reference sequence). The V and J ends lost 7 bases and 2 bases respectively, with 11 bases between them.

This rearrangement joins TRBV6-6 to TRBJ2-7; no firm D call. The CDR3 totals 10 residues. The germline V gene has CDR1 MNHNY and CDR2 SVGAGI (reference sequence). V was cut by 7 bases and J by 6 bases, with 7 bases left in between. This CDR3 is CASNKAEQYF. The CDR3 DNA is TGTGCCAGCAATAAAGCCGAGCAGTACTTC.

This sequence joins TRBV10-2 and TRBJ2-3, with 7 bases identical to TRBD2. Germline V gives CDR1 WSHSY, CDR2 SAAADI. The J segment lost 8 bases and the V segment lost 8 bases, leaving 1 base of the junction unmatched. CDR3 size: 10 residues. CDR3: CASGEGTQYF. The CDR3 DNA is TGCGCCAGCGGGGAGGGTACGCAGTATTTT.

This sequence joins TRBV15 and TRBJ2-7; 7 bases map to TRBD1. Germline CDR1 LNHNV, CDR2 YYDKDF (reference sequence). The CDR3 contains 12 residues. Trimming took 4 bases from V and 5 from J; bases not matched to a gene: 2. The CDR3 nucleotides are TGTGCCACCAGCAATACAGGGGACGAGCAGTACTTC. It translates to CATSNTGDEQYF.

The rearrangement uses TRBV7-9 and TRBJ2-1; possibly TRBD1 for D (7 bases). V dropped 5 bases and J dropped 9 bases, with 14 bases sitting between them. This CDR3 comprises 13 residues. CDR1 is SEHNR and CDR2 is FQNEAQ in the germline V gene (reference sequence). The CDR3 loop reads CASSITGEAEQFF. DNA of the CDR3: TGTGCCAGCAGCATAACAGGGGAGGCTGAGCAGTTCTTC. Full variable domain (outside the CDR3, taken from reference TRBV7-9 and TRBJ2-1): DTGVSQNPRHKITKRGQNVTFRCDPISEHNRLYWYRQTLGQGPEFLTYFQNEAQLEKSRLLSDRFSAERPKGSFSTLEIQRTEQGDSAMYLCASSITGEAEQFFGPGTRLTVL.

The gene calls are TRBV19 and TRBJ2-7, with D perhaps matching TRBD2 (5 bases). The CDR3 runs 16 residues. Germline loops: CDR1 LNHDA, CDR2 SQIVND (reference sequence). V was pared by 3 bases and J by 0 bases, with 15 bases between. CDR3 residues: CASSISGFPGSYEQYF. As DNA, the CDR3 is TGTGCCAGTAGTATTTCGGGGTTCCCAGGCTCCTACGAGCAGTACTTC.

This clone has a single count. Here the CDR3 DNA reads TGTGCCAGCATCAAGGACAGCCACTACAATGAGCAGTTCTTC. It encodes CASIKDSHYNEQFF. The chain carries TRBV6-6 and TRBJ2-1; a weak D match, TRBD1 (6 bases). Trimming took off 7 bases at V and 3 bases at J, with 13 bases between the two ends. Germline-derived CDR1 and CDR2 are MNHNY and SVGAGI (reference sequence). CDR3 length: 14 amino acids.

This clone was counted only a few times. The CDR3 DNA follows: TGTGCCAGCAGCGCCGACAGGGGCTATGGCTACACCTTC. This codes for CASSADRGYGYTF. This chain links TRBV11-2 with TRBJ1-2, with TRBD1 matching over 8 bases. This CDR3 region has 13 residues. Germline V gene sequence: CDR1 SGHAT, CDR2 FQNNGV. Trimming cost V 5 bases and J 4 bases; bases outside gene matches: 3. Combining the CDR3 with reference TRBV11-2 and TRBJ1-2 gives the whole variable domain EAGVAQSPRYKIIEKRQSVAFWCNPISGHATLYWYQQILGQGPKLLIQFQNNGVVDDSQLPKDRFSAERLKGVDSTLKIQPAKLEDSAVYLCASSADRGYGYTFGSGTRLTVV.

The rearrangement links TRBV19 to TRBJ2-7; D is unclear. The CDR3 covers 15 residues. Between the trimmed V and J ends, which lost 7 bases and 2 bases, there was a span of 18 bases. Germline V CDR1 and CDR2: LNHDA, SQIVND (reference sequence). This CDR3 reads CASINPGATPYEQYF. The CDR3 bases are TGTGCCAGTATAAACCCCGGTGCCACCCCCTACGAGCAGTACTTC. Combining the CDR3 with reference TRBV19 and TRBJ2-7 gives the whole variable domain DGGITQSPKYLFRKEGQNVTLSCEQNLNHDAMYWYRQDPGQGLRLIYYSQIVNDFQKGDIAEGYSVSREKKESFPLTVTSAQKNPTAFYLCASINPGATPYEQYFGPGTRLTVT.

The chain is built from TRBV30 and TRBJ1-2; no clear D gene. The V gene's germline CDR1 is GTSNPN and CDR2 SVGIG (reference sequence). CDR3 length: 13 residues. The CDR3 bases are TGTGCGTCAAGCACTAGGGCGGTCTATGGCTACACCTTC. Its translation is CASSTRAVYGYTF.

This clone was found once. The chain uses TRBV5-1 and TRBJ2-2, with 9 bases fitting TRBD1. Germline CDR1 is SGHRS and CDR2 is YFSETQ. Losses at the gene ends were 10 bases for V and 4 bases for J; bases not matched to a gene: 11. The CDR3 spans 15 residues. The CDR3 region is CAGKQGAEVTGELFF. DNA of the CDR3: TGCGCCGGAAAACAGGGGGCTGAGGTCACCGGGGAGCTGTTTTTT.

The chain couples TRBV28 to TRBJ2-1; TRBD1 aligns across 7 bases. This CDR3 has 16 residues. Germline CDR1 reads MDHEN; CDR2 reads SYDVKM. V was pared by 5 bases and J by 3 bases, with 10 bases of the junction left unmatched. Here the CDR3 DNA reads TGTGCCAGCAGTGGATCCGGGACAGCAAGCTACAATGAGCAGTTCTTC. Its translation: CASSGSGTASYNEQFF.

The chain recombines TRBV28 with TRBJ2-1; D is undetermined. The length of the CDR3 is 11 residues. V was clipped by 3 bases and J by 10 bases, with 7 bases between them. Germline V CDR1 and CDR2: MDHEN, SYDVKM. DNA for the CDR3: TGTGCCAGCAGTTTTCGGCGGGAGCAGTTCTTC. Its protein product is CASSFRREQFF.

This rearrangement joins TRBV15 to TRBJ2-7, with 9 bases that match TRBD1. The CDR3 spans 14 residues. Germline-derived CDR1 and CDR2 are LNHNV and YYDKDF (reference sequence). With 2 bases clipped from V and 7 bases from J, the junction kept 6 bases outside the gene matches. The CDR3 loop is CATSRTQGAREQYF. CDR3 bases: TGTGCCACCAGCAGAACACAGGGGGCGAGGGAGCAGTACTTC.

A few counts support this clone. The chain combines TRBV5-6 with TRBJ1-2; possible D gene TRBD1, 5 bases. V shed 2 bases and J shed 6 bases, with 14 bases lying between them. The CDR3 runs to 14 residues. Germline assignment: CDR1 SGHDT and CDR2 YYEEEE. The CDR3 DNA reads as TGTGCCAGCAGCTTAGGGGAGGGAGCAGATGGCTACACCTTC. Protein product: CASSLGEGADGYTF.

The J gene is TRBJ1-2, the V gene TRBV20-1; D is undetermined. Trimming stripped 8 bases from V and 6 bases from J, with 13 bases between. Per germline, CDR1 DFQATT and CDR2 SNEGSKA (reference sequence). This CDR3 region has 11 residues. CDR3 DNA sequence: TGCAGTCTTCCCCAGAACGATGGCTACACCTTC. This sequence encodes CSLPQNDGYTF.

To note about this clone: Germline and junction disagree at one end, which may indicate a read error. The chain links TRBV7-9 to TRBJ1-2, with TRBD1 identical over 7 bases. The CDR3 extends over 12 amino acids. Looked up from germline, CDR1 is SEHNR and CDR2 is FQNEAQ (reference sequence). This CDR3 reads CASSLEDRISVF. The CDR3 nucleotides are TGTGCCAGCAGCTTAGAGGACAGGATAAGCGTCTTC.

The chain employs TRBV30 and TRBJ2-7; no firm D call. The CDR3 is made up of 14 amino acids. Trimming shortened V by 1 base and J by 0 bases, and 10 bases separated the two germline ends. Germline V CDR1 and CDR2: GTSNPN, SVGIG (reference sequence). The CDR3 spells CAWSGLRSSYEQYF. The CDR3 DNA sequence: TGTGCCTGGAGTGGTCTACGATCCTCCTACGAGCAGTACTTC.

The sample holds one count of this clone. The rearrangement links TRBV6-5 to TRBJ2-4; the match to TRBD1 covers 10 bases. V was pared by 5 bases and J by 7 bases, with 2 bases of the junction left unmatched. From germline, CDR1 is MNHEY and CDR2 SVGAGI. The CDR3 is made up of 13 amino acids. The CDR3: CASSRGQGNIQYF. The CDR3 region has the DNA TGTGCCAGCAGTAGGGGACAGGGGAACATTCAGTACTTC.